This T cell receptor (beta chain) originates from a study of blood T cell repertoires in COVID-19. J was trimmed by 4 bases and V by 0 bases; bases with no gene match: 5. There are 15 residues in the CDR3. CDR1 LGHDT and CDR2 YNNKEL come from the germline V gene (reference sequence). The assay was immunoSEQ multiplex PCR, and TCRdb's table has in-frame clones only and misses some. The table shows tens of thousands of clones, with 83% occurring only once. The rearrangement uses TRBV3-1 (or the pseudogene TRBV3-2) and TRBJ1-2; TRBD1 matches 7 bases. The TCR was taken from a man aged 30-40 years with COVID-19, enrolled during active disease. Material: peripheral blood. CDR3: CASSQENRGSYGYTF. The CDR3 DNA is TGTGCCAGCAGCCAAGAGAACAGGGGATCCTATGGCTACACCTTC.